The 30 T cell receptor beta chains below all came from one sample that was sequenced in a study of tumor-infiltrating lymphocytes in primary liver carcinoma. The investigators made TCR beta cDNA from roughly 0.45 ug total RNA, using a constant-region primer. The TCR beta library was amplified through three nested multiplex PCR rounds in a modified ARM-PCR procedure. The two initial PCR rounds, around 11 cycles each, used TRBV1-TRBV30 forward and C-beta reverse primers. TCRdb independently ran MiXCR on the multiplex PCR reads; one entry per CDR3 protein. Of about 200,000 distinct CDR3 sequences detected, about two thirds appear once; the ten largest clones hold roughly 6.8%. Out of unsorted whole blood came the blood RNA, and germline DNA was extracted as well. The source material was peripheral blood. The receptors shown here come from a woman aged 60-75 years with primary liver carcinoma and hepatitis B virus infection.

Points on this clonotype: A read error is possible here, since a much larger clone lies one base away. The rearrangement links TRBV12-3 or TRBV12-4 to TRBJ2-1; 7 positions match TRBD2. The CDR3 has 11 residues. The chain's CDR3 is CASSLAGEQLF. In DNA form, the CDR3 reads TGTGCCAGCAGTTTGGCGGGAGAGCAGCTCTTC.

This clonotype was picked up many times. This chain links TRBV14 with TRBJ1-1; 7 positions match TRBD1. Per germline, CDR1 SGHDN and CDR2 FVKESK. The CDR3 spans 12 residues. Unmatched junction bases numbered 1, after V lost 4 bases and J lost 5 bases. CDR3 in amino acids: CASSLQGTEAFF. CDR3 sequence (DNA): TGTGCCAGCAGCCTACAGGGGACTGAAGCTTTCTTT.

This clonotype was counted ten times or more. Here the CDR3 DNA reads TGTGCCAGCAGCCTGGGACTAGCGGGTCCCTACGAGCAGTACTTC. Translation gives CASSLGLAGPYEQYF. The V and J genes are TRBV4-2 and TRBJ2-7; the match to TRBD2 covers 12 bases. CDR3 length: 15 residues. V lost 4 bases, J lost 2 bases, and 3 bases stayed unmatched. Germline CDR1 is LGHNA and CDR2 is YNFKEQ.

In this sample, this clonotype turned up once. The rearrangement uses TRBV15 and TRBJ2-7; perhaps TRBD1 as D (6 bases). In germline, CDR1 is LNHNV, CDR2 YYDKDF (reference sequence). There are 13 residues in the CDR3. Trimming left V 4 bases short and J 3 bases short, with 10 bases between. The chain's CDR3 is CATSTLQGYEQYF. For the CDR3, the DNA is TGTGCCACCAGCACGCTACAGGGCTACGAGCAGTACTTC.

Turning to this clonotype: A clone one base away is much larger, so this may be a read error. CDR3 protein: CASREGRQGGNAEAFF. The CDR3 region has the DNA TGTGCCAGCAGGGAGGGAAGGCAGGGGGGCAATGCTGAAGCTTTCTTT. J is TRBJ1-1 and V is TRBV6-5, with TRBD1 matching over 7 bases. The V gene's germline CDR1 is MNHEY and CDR2 SVGAGI. This CDR3 has 16 residues. The trim removed 6 bases at V and 6 bases at J, leaving 16 bases unmatched.

The V call is TRBV11-2, the J call TRBJ1-1; unclear D gene. This CDR3 contains 11 residues. Trimming left V 7 bases short and J 12 bases short, with 15 bases between. Germline V gene sequence: CDR1 SGHAT, CDR2 FQNNGV. CDR3 in DNA: TGTGCCAGCAACCCCACAGCGAAGCCTTTCTTT. It codes for CASNPTAKPFF.

Note on this clonotype: The final CDR3 position lacks the conserved phenylalanine or tryptophan, pointing to a likely read error. This sequence joins TRBV12-3 or TRBV12-4 and TRBJ1-6; unclear D gene. CDR3 length equals 12 residues. The CDR3 DNA reads as TGTGCCAGCAGTTTGTCTCGTTCACCACTCCACTGT. This sequence encodes CASSLSRSPLHC.

For this clonotype: An end of the junction does not agree with germline; a read error may underlie this. The chain recombines TRBV11-1 with TRBJ2-7; 7 bases are shared with TRBD1. This CDR3 is built from 15 residues. Germline CDR1 SGHAT, CDR2 FQDESV (reference sequence). The chain's CDR3 is CANSPGGQEAYEQYF. The CDR3 DNA reads TGTGCCAACAGCCCCGGCGGACAGGAGGCCTACGAGCAGTACTTC.

Details on this clonotype: This may come from a read error, since a much larger clone is one base off. The rearrangement links TRBV29-1 to TRBJ1-5, with 7 bases lining up with TRBD1. Germline V gene sequence: CDR1 SQVTM, CDR2 ANQGSEA. V trimming: 7 bases; J trimming: 3 bases; junction bases outside the gene matches: 9. The CDR3 extends over 14 amino acids. Here the CDR3 DNA reads TGCAGCGCGATGGGACAGAGCGTCAATCAGCCCCAGCATTTT. Encoded protein: CSAMGQSVNQPQHF.

In regard to this clonotype: Because the CDR3 is missing its conserved closing phenylalanine or tryptophan, this is likely a read error. The DNA is omitted, as the CDR3 cannot be located on it reliably, and the CDR3 follows TCRdb's listing. The rearrangement joins TRBV21-1 to TRBJ2-2; the table assigns TRBD1, which was not confirmed against the DNA. TRBV21-1 is a listed pseudogene. The CDR3 spans 14 amino acids, including both terminal residues. This CDR3 is CASRTGNGSGELFS.

In regard to this clonotype: A read error may explain this, as a much larger clone is one base away. The chain has TRBV6-1 and TRBJ2-1; D remains ambiguous. The germline V gene encodes CDR1 MNHNS and CDR2 SASEGT. The CDR3 loop spans 12 amino acids. The germline V and J ends were trimmed by 6 bases and 7 bases, with 10 bases remaining between them. In DNA, the CDR3 is TGTGCCAGCAGCCACACCGGGAATGAGCAGTTCTTC. This sequence encodes CASSHTGNEQFF.

This clonotype was seen many times. The V call is TRBV4-1, the J call TRBJ2-3; no clear D gene. The CDR3 spans 15 residues. Between the trimmed V and J ends, which lost 3 bases and 1 base, there was a span of 11 bases. Germline V gene data show CDR1 as MGHRA and CDR2 as YSYEKL. The DNA of the CDR3 is TGCGCCAGCAGCCAGACCGGGCCCCGCACAGATACGCAGTATTTT. Translation gives CASSQTGPRTDTQYF.

Details on this clonotype: The junction departs from germline at one end; a sequencing error may be responsible. The chain employs TRBV11-1 and TRBJ2-7; D possibly uses TRBD1 or TRBD2 (6 bases each). Germline CDR1 and CDR2: SGHAT and FQDESV (reference sequence). CDR3 length equals 16 residues. The CDR3 sequence: CANSSWSDGGLDEQYF. DNA for the CDR3: TGTGCCAACAGCTCGTGGTCGGACGGGGGCCTAGATGAGCAGTACTTC.

This clonotype is judged medium-sized. J is TRBJ2-1 and V is TRBV11-2, with D maybe TRBD1 (6 bases). The germline V and J ends were trimmed by 0 bases and 6 bases, with 12 bases remaining between them. Per the germline V gene, CDR1 is SGHAT and CDR2 is FQNNGV. The CDR3 has 15 residues. CDR3 nucleotides: TGTGCCAGCAGCTTAGAAGGGGGAGAGATCAATGAGCAGTTCTTC. It is translated as CASSLEGGEINEQFF.

The chain joins TRBV29-1 to TRBJ2-5, with D tentatively TRBD1 (5 bases). Trimming removed 5 bases from V and 2 bases from J, with 9 bases in between. Germline CDR1 SQVTM, CDR2 ANQGSEA. The CDR3 consists of 12 residues. The CDR3 nucleotides read TGCAGCGTTAGGACATGGCAAGAGACCCAGTACTTC. Translation gives CSVRTWQETQYF.

Note on this clonotype: Being one base from a much bigger clone, this may be a read error. Since the CDR3 does not end with the conserved phenylalanine or tryptophan, this likely comes from a read error. Here the CDR3 reads CASSLLGEPQHI. In DNA form, the CDR3 reads TGTGCCAGCAGCTTATTGGGGGAGCCCCAGCATATT. The chain combines TRBV7-9 with TRBJ1-5, with a tentative D call TRBD1 (5 bases). CDR3 size: 12 residues. Germline V gives CDR1 SEHNR, CDR2 FQNEAQ (reference sequence). With 2 bases removed from V and 8 bases from J, the gap between germline ends came to 7 bases.

There are many counts of this clonotype. The V call is TRBV6-6, the J call TRBJ2-5; perhaps TRBD2 as D (5 bases). V was shortened by 6 bases and J by 3 bases, with 11 bases between the two germline ends. Germline V gene lookup returns CDR1 MNHNY and CDR2 SVGAGI (reference sequence). The CDR3 has 13 residues. The CDR3 nucleotides are TGTGCCAGCAGCCCCCCAGCGGAAGAGACCCAGTACTTC. Protein product: CASSPPAEETQYF.

Remarks on this clonotype: Its ends do not fully match the called genes, so a read error is possible. This chain connects TRBV6-1 to TRBJ1-4, with D maybe TRBD1 (5 bases). The CDR3 extends over 17 amino acids. From germline, CDR1 is MNHNS and CDR2 SASEGT. The CDR3, as DNA: TGTGTCAGCAGTGAAAACCATGGGGGGTCAGGGAATGAAAAACTGTTTTTT. Translating it yields CVSSENHGGSGNEKLFF.

This chain joins TRBV5-1 and TRBJ1-2; perhaps TRBD1 as D (5 bases). The length of the CDR3 is 14 residues. V lost 0 bases to trimming and J lost 7 bases, with 13 bases between them. Germline assignment: CDR1 SGHRS and CDR2 YFSETQ. The CDR3 sequence: CASSLAGQGSGYTF. The CDR3 DNA reads as TGCGCCAGCAGCTTGGCGGGGCAGGGAAGTGGCTACACCTTC.

Concerning this clonotype: The junction differs from germline at one of its ends, possibly a read error. The V and J genes are TRBV11-2 and TRBJ2-2; TRBD2 aligns across 9 bases. The CDR3 runs 11 residues. Germline values: CDR1 SGHAT, CDR2 FQNNGV. The CDR3 spells CASSPSGKLSF. The DNA of the CDR3 is TGTGCCAGCAGCCCTAGCGGGAAGCTGTCTTTT.

A word on this clonotype: This may be a read error: a much more frequent sequence differs by one nucleotide. This rearrangement joins TRBV6-5 to TRBJ2-3; D call uncertain. The CDR3 is 11 amino acids. The germline V and J ends were trimmed by 8 bases and 0 bases, with 3 bases remaining between them. Germline V gene data show CDR1 as MNHEY and CDR2 as SVGAGI. CDR3 sequence: CASWSTDTQYF. Here the CDR3 DNA reads TGTGCCAGCTGGAGCACAGATACGCAGTATTTT.

A remark on this clonotype: The junction does not match germline at one end; this may be a read error. This rearrangement joins TRBV29-1 to TRBJ2-5, with TRBD1 matching over 7 bases. The CDR3 consists of 15 residues. The germline V gene encodes CDR1 SQVTM and CDR2 ANQGSEA. The CDR3 DNA sequence: TGCAACGTTGAAGGCCCAACAGGGGACCAAGAGACCAAGTACTTC. It is translated as CNVEGPTGDQETKYF.

The DNA for the CDR3 is TGTGCCAGCAGCCAAGACTCCGCAATTCGGGACCCCCCGAGGGAGGCCCAGTACTTC. This translates into CASSQDSAIRDPPREAQYF. V gene TRBV4-2 combines with J gene TRBJ2-5, with D possibly TRBD2 on 6 matching bases. The CDR3 totals 19 residues. Germline CDR1 and CDR2: LGHNA and YNFKEQ. Trimming removed 0 bases from V and 9 bases from J, with 29 bases in between.

Of note for this clonotype: A read error may be the cause here, since a much bigger clone is one base away. This sequence joins TRBV6-2 or TRBV6-3 and TRBJ1-1; no clear D gene. Per the germline V gene, CDR1 is MNHEY and CDR2 is SVGEGT. The CDR3 is 12 residues long. CDR3 sequence: CASSELYTETFF. CDR3 nucleotide sequence: TGTGCCAGCAGCGAGTTGTACACTGAAACTTTCTTT.

On this clonotype: Sequence at one end of the junction differs from germline and may be a read error. The chain recombines TRBV4-1 with TRBJ2-7, with D possibly matching TRBD1 (6 bases). Germline loops: CDR1 MGHRA, CDR2 YSYEKL. This CDR3 has 15 residues. CDR3 sequence (DNA): TGCGCCAGCAGCCCTCGACAGGACAGCTACTACGAGCAGCACTTC. Its protein product is CASSPRQDSYYEQHF.

This chain joins TRBV5-1 and TRBJ2-2, with D perhaps matching TRBD2 (6 bases). Trimming stripped 4 bases from V and 4 bases from J, with 14 bases between. CDR3 length: 15 residues. Germline-derived CDR1 and CDR2 are SGHRS and YFSETQ. The CDR3 here is CASSPTAGSTGELFF. DNA of the CDR3: TGCGCCAGCAGCCCGACCGCGGGGAGCACCGGGGAGCTGTTTTTT.

This clonotype was seen more than once but under ten times. The V gene is TRBV28, the J gene TRBJ2-1, with no clear D. Germline assignment: CDR1 MDHEN and CDR2 SYDVKM. V lost 4 bases to trimming and J lost 2 bases, with 9 bases between them. The CDR3 runs to 14 residues. The CDR3 loop is CASSWYNTYNEQFF. As DNA, the CDR3 is TGTGCCAGCAGTTGGTACAATACCTACAATGAGCAGTTCTTC.

The J gene is TRBJ2-5, the V gene TRBV12-3 or TRBV12-4; 7 positions agree with TRBD1. The CDR3 is 14 residues long. Trimming took 7 bases from V and 2 from J; bases not matched to a gene: 7. The CDR3 sequence is CASIQGTEQETQYF. The CDR3 bases are TGTGCCAGCATACAAGGGACAGAGCAAGAGACCCAGTACTTC.

The V and J genes are TRBV12-3 or TRBV12-4 and TRBJ1-5; 7 bases are shared with TRBD1. The CDR3 contains 14 residues. After removal of 4 bases from V and 10 bases from J, the junction contained 10 bases not matched to a gene. CDR3 DNA: TGTGCCAGCAGTTCTCGGACAGGCGGCCACCCCCAGCATTTT. This gives the protein CASSSRTGGHPQHF.

This clonotype was picked up many times. This chain uses TRBV6-2 or TRBV6-3 with TRBJ2-7, with a weak D call TRBD2 (6 bases). Germline CDR1 MNHEY, CDR2 SVGEGT. V was shortened by 5 bases and J by 3 bases, with 17 bases between the two germline ends. The CDR3 length is 15 residues. In DNA, the CDR3 is TGTGCCAGCAGTGGATCGGATGGACTACTCTACGAGCAGTACTTC. Translation: CASSGSDGLLYEQYF.